Listed here are 30 T cell receptor beta chains from one sample, sequenced in a study of blood T cell repertoires in COVID-19. Clones were read by immunoSEQ multiplex PCR, and TCRdb kept only the in-frame ones, dropping some. The table lists over 25,000 clones, 91% of them singletons. Input material: peripheral blood. The receptor source for this set is a man aged 60-69 years with acute or convalescent COVID-19.

This chain joins TRBV30 and TRBJ1-2, with D perhaps matching TRBD1 (5 bases). V was trimmed by 1 base and J by 6 bases, leaving 15 bases between them. This CDR3 has 14 amino acids. The germline V gene has CDR1 GTSNPN and CDR2 SVGIG (reference sequence). The CDR3 region is CAWSAGLRSHGYTF. The DNA of the CDR3 is TGTGCCTGGAGTGCGGGACTTAGGTCCCATGGCTACACCTTC.

The gene calls are TRBV11-3 and TRBJ2-3; D not resolved. Trimming left V 1 base short and J 0 bases short, with 8 bases between. The length of the CDR3 is 15 residues. Germline V gives CDR1 SGHNT, CDR2 YENEEA. For the CDR3, the DNA is TGTGCCAGCAGCTTAGGGCCCCTTAGCACAGATACGCAGTATTTT. Protein product: CASSLGPLSTDTQYF.

V is TRBV29-1 and J is TRBJ1-1; 7 positions agree with TRBD1. CDR3 length equals 14 residues. J lost 0 bases, V lost 3 bases, and 4 bases had no gene match. From germline, CDR1 is SQVTM and CDR2 ANQGSEA. The CDR3 is CSVEPGTVNTEAFF. The CDR3 bases are TGCAGCGTTGAGCCGGGGACAGTGAACACTGAAGCTTTCTTT.

This chain uses TRBV7-9 with TRBJ2-5; 7 bases agree with TRBD2. This CDR3 comprises 13 residues. Trimming removed 5 bases from V and 3 bases from J; junction bases left unmatched: 3. Germline CDR1 and CDR2: SEHNR and FQNEAQ (reference sequence). The CDR3 here is CASSTGLKETQYF. DNA for the CDR3: TGTGCCAGCAGCACGGGACTAAAAGAGACCCAGTACTTC.

V is TRBV28 and J is TRBJ2-7; 8 bases align to TRBD2. CDR1 is MDHEN, CDR2 SYDVKM, per germline. Trimming took 6 bases from V and 2 from J; bases not matched to a gene: 6. The CDR3 spans 14 residues. CDR3 DNA sequence: TGTGCCAGCAGCGCCCGGGGGGGTGCCTACGAGCAGTACGTC. This encodes CASSARGGAYEQYV.

This clone was observed a handful of times. The rearrangement joins TRBV27 to TRBJ2-3; 10 bases are a match to TRBD2. Germline V gene sequence: CDR1 MNHEY, CDR2 SMNVEV (reference sequence). V shed 3 bases, J shed 5 bases, and the junction held 2 bases outside the gene matches. This CDR3 is built from 14 residues. The CDR3 bases are TGTGCCAGCAGTTTCCAGCGGGAGGGAGATACGCAGTATTTT. This sequence encodes CASSFQREGDTQYF.

V usage is TRBV30 and J usage is TRBJ1-1, with D hard to call. The CDR3 totals 15 residues. Germline loops: CDR1 GTSNPN, CDR2 SVGIG (reference sequence). Trimming cost V 5 bases and J 10 bases, with 26 bases left between them. This CDR3 reads CAWSGWYASSRVAFF. The CDR3 DNA reads TGTGCCTGGTCTGGCTGGTACGCTTCTTCGAGGGTAGCTTTCTTT.

V usage is TRBV7-8 and J usage is TRBJ1-1; D is undetermined. The CDR3 extends over 12 amino acids. V was cut by 6 bases and J by 3 bases, with 8 bases left in between. Germline V gene data show CDR1 as SGHVS and CDR2 as FQNEAQ. CDR3 nucleotide sequence: TGTGCCAGCAGTCTAGAGTACACTGAAGCTTTCTTT. The encoded protein is CASSLEYTEAFF.

This chain connects TRBV6-4 to TRBJ2-3; 9 bases fit TRBD1. The CDR3 consists of 14 residues. Germline V gene sequence: CDR1 MRHNA, CDR2 SNTAGT. V dropped 3 bases and J dropped 4; count of bases not matched to a gene: 2. CDR3 nucleotide sequence: TGTGCCAGCAGTGATACAGGGGGCGCAGATACGCAGTATTTT. This gives the protein CASSDTGGADTQYF.

V is TRBV5-1 and J is TRBJ2-7; D gene uncertain. The CDR3 has 13 amino acids. Trimming removed 4 bases from V and 0 bases from J, with 8 bases in between. Looked up from germline, CDR1 is SGHRS and CDR2 is YFSETQ. DNA for the CDR3: TGCGCCAGCAGCCCCTTCCCCTCCTACGAGCAGTACGTC. Its translation: CASSPFPSYEQYV.

V and J are TRBV27 and TRBJ2-1; D uncertain. From germline, CDR1 is MNHEY and CDR2 SMNVEV (reference sequence). The CDR3 is 11 amino acids. V lost 6 bases to trimming and J lost 9 bases, with 9 bases between them. CDR3: CASSSGREQFF. As DNA, the CDR3 is TGTGCCAGCAGCTCTGGCCGTGAGCAGTTCTTC.

As to this clone: The junction does not match germline at one end; this may be a read error. The chain uses TRBV7-7 and TRBJ2-2, with D possibly being TRBD1 (5 bases). CDR1 is SSHAT and CDR2 is FNYEAQ in the germline V gene (reference sequence). The length of the CDR3 is 15 residues. This CDR3 is CASSTQGPNTGELFF. CDR3 nucleotide sequence: TGTGCTAGCAGCACCCAGGGCCCGAACACCGGGGAGCTGTTTTTT.

Here the CDR3 DNA reads TGTGCCAGCAGCCCAGGGGGGTTCGAGCAGTACTTC. Translated, it gives CASSPGGFEQYF. V and J are TRBV7-8 and TRBJ2-7; possible D gene TRBD1, 7 bases. The CDR3 loop spans 12 amino acids. Germline V CDR1 and CDR2: SGHVS, FQNEAQ. V was pared by 5 bases and J by 6 bases, with 11 bases between.

The gene calls are TRBV19 and TRBJ1-5; 8 nucleotides agree with TRBD1. This CDR3 has 20 amino acids. Germline V gives CDR1 LNHDA, CDR2 SQIVND (reference sequence). The V and J ends lost 0 bases and 0 bases, in that order; junction bases with no gene match: 13. The CDR3 reads CASSIDLRRQGLYSNQPQHF. CDR3 DNA sequence: TGTGCCAGTAGTATAGATCTAAGGCGACAGGGGCTATATAGCAATCAGCCCCAGCATTTT.

V and J are TRBV6-1 and TRBJ2-1; 7 positions match TRBD1. The CDR3 is made up of 16 amino acids. Unmatched junction bases numbered 7, after V lost 0 bases and J lost 5 bases. Per germline, CDR1 MNHNS and CDR2 SASEGT. The CDR3 DNA is TGTGCCAGCAGTGAAGCGCTATTACAGGGGAACAATGAGCAGTTCTTC. It is translated as CASSEALLQGNNEQFF.

The sample holds a few counts of this clone. V and J are TRBV14 and TRBJ1-1; D remains unclear. The germline gives CDR1 SGHDN, CDR2 FVKESK. The CDR3 is 13 amino acids. Trimming shortened V by 5 bases and J by 3 bases, and 10 bases separated the two germline ends. The CDR3 sequence is CASSLQTYTEAFF. CDR3 nucleotides: TGTGCCAGCAGCTTACAGACCTACACTGAAGCTTTCTTT.

The chain's CDR3 is CASSRGTSGSYEQYV. CDR3 bases: TGTGCCAGCAGTCGCGGGACTAGCGGGAGTTACGAGCAGTACGTC. The genes are TRBV6-6 and TRBJ2-7; 14 nucleotides align to TRBD2. CDR1 and CDR2 (germline): MNHNY, SVGAGI (reference sequence). This CDR3 is 15 amino acids long. The ends lost 5 bases at V and 4 bases at J; junction bases unmatched: 4.

This chain links TRBV5-1 with TRBJ2-2, with 7 nucleotides matching TRBD1. The germline V gene has CDR1 SGHRS and CDR2 YFSETQ. V lost 3 bases, J lost 5 bases, and 10 bases stayed unmatched. The CDR3 extends over 16 amino acids. The CDR3 DNA sequence: TGCGCCAGCAGCTGGCCTGACAGGGTAAAAACCGGGGAGCTGTTTTTT. This codes for CASSWPDRVKTGELFF.

This rearrangement joins TRBV5-4 to TRBJ1-4, with D perhaps matching TRBD1 (6 bases). Trimming removed 0 bases from V and 5 bases from J, with 11 bases in between. The CDR3 contains 15 residues. The germline V gene has CDR1 SGHNT and CDR2 YYREEE (reference sequence). In DNA, the CDR3 is TGTGCCAGCAGCTTGGGGGGGCCTTTGAATGAAAAACTGTTTTTT. Protein product: CASSLGGPLNEKLFF.

The chain recombines TRBV6-5 with TRBJ1-5, with TRBD1 matching 9 bases. This CDR3 spans 13 amino acids. V gave up 5 bases and J gave up 6 bases; unmatched junction bases: 2. In germline, CDR1 is MNHEY, CDR2 SVGAGI. CDR3 protein: CASSRDRAQPQHF. CDR3 nucleotides: TGTGCCAGCAGTAGGGACAGGGCTCAGCCCCAGCATTTT.

The chain carries TRBV6-5 and TRBJ2-2, with no clear D. Germline CDR1 is MNHEY and CDR2 is SVGAGI. This CDR3 has 14 amino acids. The V and J ends lost 1 base and 0 bases respectively, with 3 bases between them. The DNA of the CDR3 is TGTGCCAGCAGTTACTTAACGAACACCGGGGAGCTGTTTTTT. Translation gives CASSYLTNTGELFF.

The CDR3 coding sequence is TGTGCCAGCAGTTACGGGCCCCAAACGCGGGAGATAGGGTACGAGCAGTACTTC. Amino acid sequence: CASSYGPQTREIGYEQYF. The rearrangement uses TRBV6-2 or TRBV6-3 and TRBJ2-7, with TRBD2 matching over 7 bases. The germline gives CDR1 MNHEY, CDR2 SVGEGT. V dropped 2 bases and J dropped 4; count of bases not matched to a gene: 17. The CDR3 runs to 18 residues.

This rearrangement joins TRBV19 to TRBJ2-3, with TRBD1 identical over 7 bases. CDR1 and CDR2 (germline): LNHDA, SQIVND (reference sequence). Trimming removed 5 bases from V and 2 bases from J; junction bases left unmatched: 7. The CDR3 covers 15 residues. The CDR3 nucleotides read TGTGCCAGTAGTGGACGACAGGGTGTCACAGATACGCAGTATTTT. Its protein product is CASSGRQGVTDTQYF.

This sequence joins TRBV5-1 and TRBJ2-7; TRBD1 aligns across 7 bases. Looked up from germline, CDR1 is SGHRS and CDR2 is YFSETQ. V was pared by 4 bases and J by 7 bases, with 8 bases of the junction left unmatched. CDR3 length: 13 residues. Written as DNA, the CDR3 is TGCGCCAGCAGCAAGGACAGGTTGGGGGAGCAGTACTTC. It yields the protein CASSKDRLGEQYF.

This clone was detected only a few times. This chain uses TRBV7-6 with TRBJ1-1, with TRBD1 matching over 12 bases. The CDR3 is 15 amino acids. Germline trimming cut 3 bases from V and 6 bases from J; bases unmatched to any gene: 5. CDR1 SGHVS and CDR2 FNYEAQ come from the germline V gene. The CDR3 region is CASSLTGTGGSEAFF. The CDR3 DNA reads TGTGCCAGCAGCTTGACCGGGACAGGGGGCTCTGAAGCTTTCTTT.

The chain couples TRBV27 to TRBJ1-2; 9 bases fit TRBD1. Trimming cost V 4 bases and J 7 bases; bases outside gene matches: 7. The CDR3 runs 14 residues. CDR1 is MNHEY and CDR2 is SMNVEV in the germline V gene (reference sequence). The CDR3 here is CASSSRDRAAGYTF. CDR3 DNA: TGTGCCAGCAGTTCCCGGGACAGGGCGGCTGGCTACACCTTC.

This clone is classed as medium-sized. The CDR3 DNA sequence: TGTGCCAGCAGCTTAGCGACGGGGGGGGCTCGGGTGCAGTACGTC. Residues: CASSLATGGARVQYV. The chain combines TRBV11-2 with TRBJ2-7; 8 bases map to TRBD2. The CDR3 sequence is 15 residues long. V lost 1 base to trimming and J lost 9 bases; unmatched junction nucleotides: 11. Germline values: CDR1 SGHAT, CDR2 FQNNGV.

The CDR3 DNA sequence: TGTGCCAGCAGCAACCGGGAGACCCAGTACTTC. This gives the protein CASSNRETQYF. The rearrangement links TRBV7-9 to TRBJ2-5; D is undetermined. Per germline, CDR1 SEHNR and CDR2 FQNEAQ (reference sequence). Trimming shortened V by 5 bases and J by 5 bases, and 6 bases separated the two germline ends. This CDR3 is 11 amino acids long.

DNA for the CDR3: TGTGCCAGCATAAAGAACACTGAAGCTTTCTTT. Translation gives CASIKNTEAFF. This rearrangement joins TRBV6-5 to TRBJ1-1, with D unresolved. This CDR3 has 11 residues. Deletions cut 7 bases from V and 1 base from J, with 4 bases between. Germline loops: CDR1 MNHEY, CDR2 SVGAGI.

This clone showed up just a few times. The chain has TRBV7-2 and TRBJ2-1; D might be TRBD2 (5 bases). CDR1 is SGHTA, CDR2 FQGNSA, per germline. V lost 5 bases to trimming and J lost 6 bases, with 11 bases between them. This CDR3 contains 13 residues. Written as DNA, the CDR3 is TGTGCCAGCAGCCCCCTGAGGGTCAATGAGCAGTTCTTC. This codes for CASSPLRVNEQFF.